This TCR beta chain was sequenced for a study of T cells in Graves' hyperthyroidism and ophthalmopathy. Amplified TCR beta CDR3 regions derived from RNA transcripts. Researchers ran a first-round RT-PCR on the TCR CDR3 using the HTBI primer set. A single record per CDR3 protein comes from TCRdb applying MiXCR to the multiplex PCR reads. The sample includes around 290,000 distinct CDR3 sequences, about 13% seen only once; the top ten take 7% to 9%. Per germline, CDR1 SGHRS and CDR2 YFSETQ. The CDR3 covers 14 residues. Trimming cost V 4 bases and J 5 bases; bases outside gene matches: 6. It was considered stable Graves' hyperthyroidism when ophthalmopathy did not progress within 18 months.

The TCR comes from a woman in her thirties or forties with Graves' hyperthyroidism. Sequencing input: blood. V and J are TRBV5-1 and TRBJ2-7; TRBD2 matches 10 bases. CDR3 DNA sequence: TGCGCCAGCAGCCCTCTAGCGGGAGCTGACGAGCAGTACTTC. Its protein is CASSPLAGADEQYF.